The table lists the clone carrying this TCR beta chain with many counts. Antigen unknown. This sample stems from a study of identical twins. Overall study results and limits: Twin-shared out-of-frame alpha sequences were enriched for low generation probability. For out-of-frame beta sequences, excess twin sharing was weaker. Conclusions rested on cross-sectional statistics rather than following the same donors.

The length of the CDR3 is 13 residues. V was cut by 5 bases and J by 7 bases, with 12 bases left in between. CDR1 is LGHDT and CDR2 is YNNKEL in the germline V gene (reference sequence). After template switching added a universal primer site, the resulting cDNA carried unique molecular identifiers. MiXCR, run by TCRdb on the 5' RACE reads, gives a single entry per CDR3 protein. The sample records about 1.7 million distinct CDR3 sequences, less than 35% being singletons. The TCR sequence derives from a newborn girl in good health. The sequencing sample was made of cord blood. This chain joins TRBV3-1 and TRBJ2-1, with D perhaps matching TRBD2 (5 bases). This CDR3 is CASSSARGNEQFF. CDR3 nucleotide sequence: TGTGCCAGCAGCTCAGCGAGAGGGAATGAGCAGTTCTTC.